The sequence of this TCR beta chain was determined in a study of control samples from healthy donors and cancer patients. This CDR3 comprises 15 residues. Per the germline V gene, CDR1 is SGHRS and CDR2 is YFSETQ. Between the trimmed V and J ends, which lost 0 bases and 18 bases, there was a span of 22 bases. Assay: immunoSEQ multiplex PCR; the TCRdb copy retains only in-frame clones and omits some. The sample holds about 170,000 clones; around 88% are singletons and the top ten take about 5.3%. This clonotype was obtained from a woman in her 30s in good health. The chain uses TRBV5-1 and TRBJ1-6, with a tentative D call TRBD1 (5 bases). The sample consisted of blood. The chain's CDR3 is CASSLVAGSAYLPHF. CDR3 coding DNA: TGCGCCAGCAGCTTGGTGGCAGGGTCGGCATACTTGCCCCACTTT.